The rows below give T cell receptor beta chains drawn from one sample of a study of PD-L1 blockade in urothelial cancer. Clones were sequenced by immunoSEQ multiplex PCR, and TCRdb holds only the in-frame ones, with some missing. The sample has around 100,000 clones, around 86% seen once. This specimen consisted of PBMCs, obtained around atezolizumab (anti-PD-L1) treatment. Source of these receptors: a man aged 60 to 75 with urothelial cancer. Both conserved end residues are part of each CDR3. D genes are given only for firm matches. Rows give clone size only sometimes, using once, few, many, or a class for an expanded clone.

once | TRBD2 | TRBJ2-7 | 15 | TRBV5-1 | CASSPGRLAGLEQYF | TGCGCCAGCAGCCCCGGGCGACTAGCTGGGCTCGAGCAGTACTTC
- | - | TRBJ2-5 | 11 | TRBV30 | CAWSGGETQYF | TGTGCCTGGAGCGGGGGAGAGACCCAGTACTTC
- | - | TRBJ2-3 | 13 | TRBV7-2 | CASSVPSTDTQYF | TGTGCCAGCAGCGTTCCTAGCACAGATACGCAGTATTTT
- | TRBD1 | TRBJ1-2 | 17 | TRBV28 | CASSANPGQAANYGYTF | TGTGCCAGCAGTGCCAACCCGGGACAGGCAGCTAACTATGGCTACACCTTC
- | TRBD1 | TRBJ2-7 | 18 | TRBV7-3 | CASSLGPGPGQGSDEQYF | TGTGCCAGCAGCCTCGGCCCAGGTCCGGGACAGGGCTCCGACGAGCAGTACTTC
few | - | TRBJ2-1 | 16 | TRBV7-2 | CASSQARGNPYNEQFF | TGTGCCAGCAGTCAAGCCCGGGGAAACCCCTACAATGAGCAGTTCTTC
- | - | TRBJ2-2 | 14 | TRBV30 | CAWERAANTGELFF | TGTGCCTGGGAGCGGGCCGCGAACACCGGGGAGCTGTTTTTT
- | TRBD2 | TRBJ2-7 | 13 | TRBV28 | CASRTSGVYEQYF | TGTGCCAGCAGAACTAGCGGGGTCTACGAGCAGTACTTC
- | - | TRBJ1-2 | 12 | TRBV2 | CASSLTRDGYTF | TGTGCCAGCAGTCTGACTAGGGACGGCTACACCTTC
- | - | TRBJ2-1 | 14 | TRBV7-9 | CASSWTGTGHEQFF | TGTGCCAGCAGCTGGACGGGGACTGGGCATGAGCAGTTCTTC
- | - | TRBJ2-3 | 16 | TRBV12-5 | CASGLGGLDPTDTQYF | TGTGCTAGTGGTTTGGGCGGACTGGATCCCACAGATACGCAGTATTTT
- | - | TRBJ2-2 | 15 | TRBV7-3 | CASSLGRGRIGELFF | TGTGCCAGCAGCCTAGGGCGGGGAAGGATCGGGGAGCTGTTTTTT
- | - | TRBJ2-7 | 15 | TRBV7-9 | CASSPSGPRGYEQYF | TGTGCCAGCAGCCCTAGTGGGCCACGGGGCTACGAGCAGTACTTC
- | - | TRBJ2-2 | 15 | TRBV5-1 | CASSPGGGSAGELFF | TGCGCCAGCAGCCCCGGAGGTGGGTCCGCCGGGGAGCTGTTTTTT
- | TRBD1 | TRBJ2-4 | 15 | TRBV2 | CASSGAGQGSNIQYF | TGTGCCAGCAGTGGGGCTGGACAGGGGTCAAACATTCAGTACTTC
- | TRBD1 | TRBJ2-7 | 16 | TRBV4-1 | CASSQPRAGTAYEQYF | TGCGCCAGCAGCCAGCCCCGCGCCGGGACAGCCTACGAGCAGTACTTC
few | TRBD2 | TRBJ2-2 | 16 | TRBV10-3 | CAIRQLAGDNTGELFF | TGTGCCATCAGACAGCTAGCGGGAGACAACACCGGGGAGCTGTTTTTT
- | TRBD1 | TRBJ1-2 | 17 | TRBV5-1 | CASSPRSGGQLNYGYTF | TGCGCCAGCAGCCCGCGGTCCGGGGGACAGCTTAACTATGGCTACACCTTC
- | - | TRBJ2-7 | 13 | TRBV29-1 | CSVEKGGGYEQYF | TGCAGCGTTGAAAAGGGAGGCGGCTACGAGCAGTACTTC
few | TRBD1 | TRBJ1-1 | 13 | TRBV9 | CASSAWGQSEAFF | TGTGCCAGCAGCGCCTGGGGACAGAGTGAAGCTTTCTTT
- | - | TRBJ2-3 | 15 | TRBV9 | CASTPGGSESDTQYF | TGTGCCAGCACCCCGGGCGGTAGCGAGTCAGATACGCAGTATTTT
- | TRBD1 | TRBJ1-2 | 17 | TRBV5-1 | CASSPVRGRGQGDGYTF | TGCGCCAGCAGCCCCGTTCGGGGTCGGGGACAGGGGGACGGCTACACCTTC
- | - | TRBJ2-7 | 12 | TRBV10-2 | CASSEGRREQYF | TGCGCCAGCAGTGAGGGGAGACGCGAGCAGTACTTC
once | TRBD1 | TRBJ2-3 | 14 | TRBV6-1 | CAGRQGLDTDTQYF | TGTGCCGGAAGACAGGGGTTAGACACAGATACGCAGTATTTT
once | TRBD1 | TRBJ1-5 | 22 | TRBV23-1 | CASSQSSGRGPQGKRAGQPQHF | TGCGCCAGCAGTCAATCGTCAGGCAGGGGGCCCCAAGGGAAAAGGGCAGGTCAGCCCCAGCATTTT
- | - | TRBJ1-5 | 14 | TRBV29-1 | CSAGSGDSNQPQHF | TGCAGCGCTGGATCGGGAGATAGCAATCAGCCCCAGCATTTT
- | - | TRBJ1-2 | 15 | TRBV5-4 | CASSLDYGGAGGYTF | TGTGCCAGCAGCTTGGATTATGGGGGCGCCGGGGGCTACACCTTC
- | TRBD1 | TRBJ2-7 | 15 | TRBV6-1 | CASSPRQGVGYEQYF | TGTGCCAGCAGCCCGCGACAGGGGGTCGGCTACGAGCAGTACTTC
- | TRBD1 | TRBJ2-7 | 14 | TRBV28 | CASRDGQGSYEQYF | TGTGCCAGCAGGGACGGACAGGGTTCCTACGAGCAGTACTTC
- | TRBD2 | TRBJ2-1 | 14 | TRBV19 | CASSYPSGRDEQFF | TGTGCCAGTAGTTACCCTAGCGGGAGGGATGAGCAGTTCTTC
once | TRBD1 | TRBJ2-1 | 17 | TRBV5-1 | CASSFDTGTGAWWEQFF | TGCGCCAGCAGCTTCGATACCGGGACAGGGGCGTGGTGGGAGCAGTTCTTC
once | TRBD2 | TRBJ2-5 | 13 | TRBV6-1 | CASTYLAGETQYF | TGTGCCAGCACTTATCTAGCGGGAGAGACCCAGTACTTC
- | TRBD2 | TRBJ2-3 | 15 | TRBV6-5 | CASSYQRGGPDTQYF | TGTGCCAGCAGTTACCAGCGGGGGGGCCCAGATACGCAGTATTTT
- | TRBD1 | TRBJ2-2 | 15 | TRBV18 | CASSPGQGAGGELFF | TGTGCCAGCTCACCGGGACAGGGGGCCGGCGGGGAGCTGTTTTTT
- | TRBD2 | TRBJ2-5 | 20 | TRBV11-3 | CASSSPVGGLAGLALPTQYF | TGTGCCAGCAGCTCGCCAGTTGGTGGCCTAGCGGGGCTCGCGTTGCCGACCCAGTACTTC